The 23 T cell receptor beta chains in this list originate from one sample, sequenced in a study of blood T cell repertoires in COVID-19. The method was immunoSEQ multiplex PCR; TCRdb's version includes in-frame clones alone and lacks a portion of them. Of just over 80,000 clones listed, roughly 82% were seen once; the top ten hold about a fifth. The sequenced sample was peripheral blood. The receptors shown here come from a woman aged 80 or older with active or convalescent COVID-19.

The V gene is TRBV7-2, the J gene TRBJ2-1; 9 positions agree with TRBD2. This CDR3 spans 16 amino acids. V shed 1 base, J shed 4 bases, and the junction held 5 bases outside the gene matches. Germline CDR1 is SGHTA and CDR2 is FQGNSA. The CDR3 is CASSLESRGGYNEQFF. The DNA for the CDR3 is TGTGCCAGCAGCTTAGAGTCGCGGGGGGGATACAATGAGCAGTTCTTC.

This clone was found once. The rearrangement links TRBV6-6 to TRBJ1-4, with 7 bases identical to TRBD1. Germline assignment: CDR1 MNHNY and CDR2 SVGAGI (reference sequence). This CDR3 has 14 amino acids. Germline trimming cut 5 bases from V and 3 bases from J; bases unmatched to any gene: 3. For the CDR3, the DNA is TGTGCCAGCAGTCCGACAGGGCCTAATGAAAAACTGTTTTTT. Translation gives CASSPTGPNEKLFF.

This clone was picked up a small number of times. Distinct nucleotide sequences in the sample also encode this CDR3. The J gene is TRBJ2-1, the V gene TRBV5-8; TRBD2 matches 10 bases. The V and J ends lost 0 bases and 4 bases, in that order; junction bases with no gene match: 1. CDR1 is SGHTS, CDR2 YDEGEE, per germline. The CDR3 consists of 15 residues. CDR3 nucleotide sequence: TGTGCCAGCAGCTTGGAAGCGGGGGGGTACAATGAGCAGTTCTTC. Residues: CASSLEAGGYNEQFF.

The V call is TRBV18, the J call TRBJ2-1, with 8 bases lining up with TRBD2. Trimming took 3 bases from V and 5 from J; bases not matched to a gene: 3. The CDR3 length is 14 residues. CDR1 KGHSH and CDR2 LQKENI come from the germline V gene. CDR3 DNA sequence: TGTGCCAGCTCACCCTTGCGGGGGGACAATGAGCAGTTCTTC. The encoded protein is CASSPLRGDNEQFF.

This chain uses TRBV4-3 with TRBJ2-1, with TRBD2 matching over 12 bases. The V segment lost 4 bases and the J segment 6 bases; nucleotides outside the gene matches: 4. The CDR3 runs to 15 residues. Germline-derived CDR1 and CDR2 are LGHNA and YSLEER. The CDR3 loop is CASSPASGGANEQFF. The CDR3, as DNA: TGCGCCAGCAGCCCGGCTAGCGGGGGGGCCAATGAGCAGTTCTTC.

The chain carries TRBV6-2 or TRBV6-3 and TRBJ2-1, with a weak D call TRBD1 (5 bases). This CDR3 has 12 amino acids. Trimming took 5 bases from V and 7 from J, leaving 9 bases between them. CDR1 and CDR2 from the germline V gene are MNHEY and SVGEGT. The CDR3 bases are TGTGCCAGCAGTCGGACACTTAATGAGCAGTTCTTC. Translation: CASSRTLNEQFF.

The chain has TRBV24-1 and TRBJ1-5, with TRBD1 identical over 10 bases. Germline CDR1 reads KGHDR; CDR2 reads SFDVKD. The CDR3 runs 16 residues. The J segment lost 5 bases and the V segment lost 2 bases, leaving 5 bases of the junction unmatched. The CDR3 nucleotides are TGTGCCACCAGTGATTCGGGACAGGGGACGCATCAGCCCCAGCATTTT. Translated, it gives CATSDSGQGTHQPQHF.

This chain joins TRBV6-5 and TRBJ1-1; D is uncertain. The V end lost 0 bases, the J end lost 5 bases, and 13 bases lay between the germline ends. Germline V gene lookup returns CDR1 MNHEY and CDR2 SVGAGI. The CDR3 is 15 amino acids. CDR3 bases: TGTGCCAGCAGTTACTCGCCGGGGTCGTGGACTGAAGCTTTCTTT. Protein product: CASSYSPGSWTEAFF.

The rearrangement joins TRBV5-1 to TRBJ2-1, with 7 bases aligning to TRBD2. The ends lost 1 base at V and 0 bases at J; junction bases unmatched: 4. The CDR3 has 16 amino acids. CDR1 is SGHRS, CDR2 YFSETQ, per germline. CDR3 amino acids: CASSLMGEGSYNEQFF. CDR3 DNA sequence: TGCGCCAGCAGCTTGATGGGGGAGGGCTCCTACAATGAGCAGTTCTTC.

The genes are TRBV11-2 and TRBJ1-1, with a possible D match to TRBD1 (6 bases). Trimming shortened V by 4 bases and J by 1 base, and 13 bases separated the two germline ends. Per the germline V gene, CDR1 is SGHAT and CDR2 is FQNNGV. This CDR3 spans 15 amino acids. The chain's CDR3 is CASSSQGLANTEAFF. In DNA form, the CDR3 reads TGTGCCAGCAGCTCCCAGGGGCTAGCGAACACTGAAGCTTTCTTT.

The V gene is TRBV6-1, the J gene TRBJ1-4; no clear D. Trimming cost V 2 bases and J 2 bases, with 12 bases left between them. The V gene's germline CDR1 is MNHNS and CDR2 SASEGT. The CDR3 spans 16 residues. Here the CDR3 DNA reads TGTGCCAGCAGTGAATCCTCGGGAGCCACTAATGAAAAACTGTTTTTT. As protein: CASSESSGATNEKLFF.

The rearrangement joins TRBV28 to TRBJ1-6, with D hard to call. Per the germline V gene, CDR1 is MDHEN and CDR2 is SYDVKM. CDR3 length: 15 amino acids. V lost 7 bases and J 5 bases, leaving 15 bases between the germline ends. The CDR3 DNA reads TGTGCCAGCAACCCTCTGTTTCGGGATAATTCACCCCTCCACTTT. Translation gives CASNPLFRDNSPLHF.

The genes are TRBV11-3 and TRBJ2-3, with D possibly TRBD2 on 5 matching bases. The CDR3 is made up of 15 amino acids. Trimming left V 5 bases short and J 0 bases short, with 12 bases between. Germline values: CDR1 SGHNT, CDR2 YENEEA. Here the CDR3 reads CASSIDPGSTDTQYF. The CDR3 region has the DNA TGTGCCAGCAGCATCGACCCGGGGAGCACAGATACGCAGTATTTT.

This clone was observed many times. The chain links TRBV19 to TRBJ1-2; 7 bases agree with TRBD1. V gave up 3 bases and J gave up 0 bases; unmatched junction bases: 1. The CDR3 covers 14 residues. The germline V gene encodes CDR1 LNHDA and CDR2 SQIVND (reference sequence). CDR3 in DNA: TGTGCCAGTAGTATGGGGACAGCTAACTATGGCTACACCTTC. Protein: CASSMGTANYGYTF.

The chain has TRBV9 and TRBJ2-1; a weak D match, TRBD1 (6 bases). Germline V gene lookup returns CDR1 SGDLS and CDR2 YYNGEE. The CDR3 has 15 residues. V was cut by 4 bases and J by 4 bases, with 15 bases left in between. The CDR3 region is CASSPLGTRYNEQFF. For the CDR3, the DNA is TGTGCCAGCAGCCCACTAGGGACAAGATACAATGAGCAGTTCTTC.

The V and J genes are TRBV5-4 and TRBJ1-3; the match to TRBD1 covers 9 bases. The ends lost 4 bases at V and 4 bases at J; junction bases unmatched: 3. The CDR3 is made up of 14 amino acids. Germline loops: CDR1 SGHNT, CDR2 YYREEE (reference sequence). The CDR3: CASSPGQGGNTIYF. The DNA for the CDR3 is TGTGCCAGCAGCCCGGGACAGGGAGGAAACACCATATATTTT.

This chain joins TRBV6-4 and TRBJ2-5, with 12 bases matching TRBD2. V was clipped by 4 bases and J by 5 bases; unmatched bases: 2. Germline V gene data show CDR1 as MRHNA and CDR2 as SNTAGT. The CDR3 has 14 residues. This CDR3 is CASSGLAGEETQYF. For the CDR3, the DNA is TGTGCCAGCAGTGGACTAGCGGGGGAGGAGACCCAGTACTTC.

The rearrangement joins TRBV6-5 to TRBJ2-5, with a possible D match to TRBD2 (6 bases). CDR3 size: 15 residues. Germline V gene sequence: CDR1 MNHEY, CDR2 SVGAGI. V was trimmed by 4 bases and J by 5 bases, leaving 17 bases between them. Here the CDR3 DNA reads TGTGCCAGCAGTTCAAGGGACCCGGGGGAGGAGACCCAGTACTTC. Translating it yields CASSSRDPGEETQYF.

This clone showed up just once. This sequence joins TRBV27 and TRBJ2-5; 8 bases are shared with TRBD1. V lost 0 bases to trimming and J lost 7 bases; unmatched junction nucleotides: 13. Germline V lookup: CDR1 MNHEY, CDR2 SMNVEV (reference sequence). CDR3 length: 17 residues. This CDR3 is CASSLSIWAGGGGTQYF. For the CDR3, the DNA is TGTGCCAGCAGTTTATCGATTTGGGCAGGGGGCGGTGGGACCCAGTACTTC.

In nucleotides, the CDR3 is TGTGCCAGCAGTGCCCCAGGGGGAAGGAACACCGGGGAGCTGTTTTTT. It specifies CASSAPGGRNTGELFF. The rearrangement links TRBV2 to TRBJ2-2; 7 bases fit TRBD1. This CDR3 contains 16 residues. The V gene end was trimmed by 4 bases and the J gene end by 1 base; junction bases not matched to a gene: 6. From germline, CDR1 is SNHLY and CDR2 FYNNEI.

In nucleotides, the CDR3 is TGTGCCAGCAGTGGTACGGAGGGTGAGAACACTGAAGCTTTCTTT. Protein sequence: CASSGTEGENTEAFF. J is TRBJ1-1 and V is TRBV6-4; D remains ambiguous. The CDR3 is 15 residues long. From germline, CDR1 is MRHNA and CDR2 SNTAGT. Trimming removed 4 bases from V and 1 base from J, with 13 bases in between.

CDR3 nucleotide sequence: TGCGCCAGCAGCAGAGCCGGGACAGGGAACACTGAAGCTTTCTTT. This translates into CASSRAGTGNTEAFF. J is TRBJ1-1 and V is TRBV5-1; 8 positions agree with TRBD1. CDR1 is SGHRS, CDR2 YFSETQ, per germline. The trim removed 4 bases at V and 1 base at J, leaving 6 bases unmatched. CDR3 length: 15 residues.

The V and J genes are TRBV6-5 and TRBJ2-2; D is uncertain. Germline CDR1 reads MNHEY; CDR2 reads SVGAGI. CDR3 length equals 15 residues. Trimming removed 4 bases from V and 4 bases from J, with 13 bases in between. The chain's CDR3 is CASSSRPLTTGELFF. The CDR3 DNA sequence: TGTGCCAGCAGTTCGAGGCCCCTAACCACCGGGGAGCTGTTTTTT.